The rows below give T cell receptor beta chains drawn from one sample of a study of T cell responses to AZD1222 COVID-19 vaccine. The table came from immunoSEQ multiplex PCR; TCRdb's copy has only in-frame clones and leaves some out. The sample yields 120,000 to 150,000 clones, about 86% seen once. Sample: peripheral blood, taken 28 days after the second AZD1222 dose. The receptors here all came from an adult who received the AZD1222 COVID-19 vaccine. CDR3s include the opening cysteine and the closing phenylalanine or tryptophan. The D gene is left open where the match is weak. Clone size is shown for a subset of rows, as once, few, many or a class of expanded clone.

d_gene	j_gene	v_gene	abundance	CDR3nt	CDR3aa
-	TRBJ1-5	TRBV27	-	TGTGCCAGCAGTCCTGGGACATCCCTAGTGCCCCAGCATTTT	CASSPGTSLVPQHF
TRBD2	TRBJ2-3	TRBV9	-	TGTGCCAGCAGCACCACTAGCGGGGGTCCCCCTTGGTATTTT	CASSTTSGGPPWYF
TRBD2	TRBJ2-3	TRBV5-4	-	TGTGCCAGCAGCTCAGAGCGGGAGGCTGCAGGAACGCAGTATTTT	CASSSEREAAGTQYF
TRBD1	TRBJ1-1	TRBV9	-	TGTGCCAGCAGCGTATCAGCGAGACAGGGGAACACTGAAGCTTTCTTT	CASSVSARQGNTEAFF
-	TRBJ1-2	TRBV18	-	TGTGCCAGCTCACCGGTCGAGACCCAGTTGGGGGGCTACACCTTC	CASSPVETQLGGYTF
-	TRBJ1-2	TRBV27	once	TGTGCCAGCCATCCGTTAGGGGCTATCGGGTATGGCTACACCTTC	CASHPLGAIGYGYTF
-	TRBJ1-5	TRBV19	-	TGTGCCAGTAGTATACTGGGGGATCAGCCCCAGCATTTT	CASSILGDQPQHF
TRBD2	TRBJ2-3	TRBV5-1	-	TGCGCCAGCAGTCCCCTAGCGGGAAGAGATACGCAGTATTTT	CASSPLAGRDTQYF
TRBD2	TRBJ2-3	TRBV28	once	TGTGCCAGCAGCCCCGGGACTAGCGGGGGAAATACGCAGTATTTT	CASSPGTSGGNTQYF
-	TRBJ2-5	TRBV5-1	-	TGCGCCAGCAGCTTCGGTCCGTCAACTCAAGAGACCCAGTACTTC	CASSFGPSTQETQYF
-	TRBJ1-2	TRBV6-5	-	TGTGCCAGTCGGACTGGTAGGGGATTAGATGGCTACACCTTC	CASRTGRGLDGYTF
-	TRBJ2-3	TRBV5-1	-	TGCGCCAGCAGCTTGGGTTCGCCCGGGGCTATCGGGTCCGATACGCAGTATTTT	CASSLGSPGAIGSDTQYF
-	TRBJ1-1	TRBV10-3	-	TGTGCCATCAGTGATTGGGAGATCTCCGCCCCTGAAGCTTTCTTT	CAISDWEISAPEAFF
-	TRBJ2-3	TRBV11-1	once	TGTGCCAGCAGCTTCGAGCGCGCAGATACGCAGTATTTT	CASSFERADTQYF
-	TRBJ2-2	TRBV7-9	-	TGTGCCAGCGGTTTCGAGGGGGGCGCGAACACCGGGGAGCTGTTTTTT	CASGFEGGANTGELFF
-	TRBJ1-3	TRBV9	-	TGTGCCAGCAGCGTAGGGGACTCTGGAAACACCATATATTTT	CASSVGDSGNTIYF
-	TRBJ1-1	TRBV5-1	once	TGCGCCAGCAGCTTGGACATTTGGTCCACTGAAGCTTTCTTT	CASSLDIWSTEAFF
TRBD1	TRBJ2-7	TRBV19	-	TGTGCCAGTAGTAGGGACAGTCGGGACGAGCAGTACTTC	CASSRDSRDEQYF
TRBD1	TRBJ1-1	TRBV18	-	TGTGCCAGCTCACCCCGGGACAGCGGATTCTTCACTGAAGCTTTCTTT	CASSPRDSGFFTEAFF
-	TRBJ1-2	TRBV6-5	-	TGTGCCAGCAGTTACATCGCCGGGAACTATGGCTACACCTTC	CASSYIAGNYGYTF
-	TRBJ1-1	TRBV4-2	-	TGTGCCAGCAGCCGAAGGGACTGGACTTTCTTT	CASSRRDWTFF
-	TRBJ1-1	TRBV4-1	-	TGCGCCAGCAGCCAACCTCGGTCCGGGACTGAAGCTTTCTTT	CASSQPRSGTEAFF
-	TRBJ1-2	TRBV6-2/TRBV6-3	-	TGTGCCAGCAGTCACTACGTCCAAACGACAGAGACATATGGCTACACCTTC	CASSHYVQTTETYGYTF
-	TRBJ1-2	TRBV6-5	-	TGTGCCAGCAGTTTGGACAGCTTCTATGGCTACACCTTC	CASSLDSFYGYTF
-	TRBJ2-1	TRBV10-1	-	TGCGCCAGCAGTGAGTGGAGAAACTCCTACAATGAGCAGTTCTTC	CASSEWRNSYNEQFF
-	TRBJ1-1	TRBV7-9	-	TGTGCCAGCAGCCCCGTCCTAGGCAGGGACACTGAAGCTTTCTTT	CASSPVLGRDTEAFF
-	TRBJ1-3	TRBV3-1/TRBV3-2	-	TGTGCCAGCAGTCCGACGCAGGCCCCTGGAAACACCATATATTTT	CASSPTQAPGNTIYF
TRBD2	TRBJ2-1	TRBV5-6	once	TGTGCCAGCAGCTTGAGTCTAGCGGGGGGGCACAATGAGCAGTTCTTC	CASSLSLAGGHNEQFF
-	TRBJ2-1	TRBV2	-	TGTGCCAGCAGGGACCGCAGGGACCCCTACAATGAGCAGTTCTTC	CASRDRRDPYNEQFF